One T cell receptor beta chain is described in this entry. Its target antigen remains unknown. No base-level quality is on record; no much larger clone is a single base apart. Before undergoing thyroid surgery, none of the patients had been given any kind of treatment. The study retrospectively analysed patient clinical samples collected from the early 2010s to the late 2010s using T-cell receptor beta sequencing. The source of the sample is a study of metastatic and nonmetastatic thyroid tumors (dated by TCRdb to 2018 to 2020). About the full investigation: Repertoires were compared across peripheral blood and tumor or nodule tissue samples from malignant and benign thyroid patients. Study-level results and caveats: In both blood and tumor samples, TCR beta diversity was reported to be significantly higher in malignant tumors than in benign nodules.

As encoded in the germline V gene, CDR1 is MDHEN while CDR2 is SYDVKM. Trimming at the junction amounts to 6 bases on V and 6 bases on J, and the germline ends lie 12 bases apart. The CDR3 contains 14 residues, cysteine and phenylalanine counted. Of the read, only the CDR3 DNA is kept; its 42 bases are in frame from base 1. The method was PCR. Instrument on record: Illumina HiSeq 4000. High-throughput sequencing was used to profile the TCR beta-chain CDR3 region of every patient. The original methods were these. Drawing on CDR3 differences between clinicopathological groups, the researchers built a classifier meant to tell apart patients with distant-metastatic papillary thyroid cancer. Repertoire diversity was assessed with the Shannon index, and tumor-blood repertoire similarity with the Morisita-Horn index. TCRdb itself trimmed the public reads at Q25 with fastp, ran MiXCR and retained productive beta chains. TCRdb, not the original authors, processed these V and J calls. For this sample the table gives around 13,000 clones, of which around a third were detected only once. Over 10% of the sample is in the top ten clones.

This TCR was recovered from a male donor with papillary thyroid cancer or a benign thyroid nodule (not recorded which). Some clones in this sample may be carry-over from other donors' samples. Recombination joined TRBV28 with TRBJ2-6; the D gene is unclear. Sequencing input: tumor tissue. Here the CDR3 is given as CASRQRDLANVLTF. The nucleotide sequence reads as follows: TGTGCCAGCAGGCAAAGAGACTTGGCCAACGTCCTGACTTTC.